What follows is one T cell receptor (beta chain) and its context. Its specificity is unknown. This sample was taken from a study of beta chain features in type 1 diabetes. Overall study context: Age and gender were similar between patients and healthy donors, as were cell yields. Study conclusions and caveats: Type 1 diabetes patients had TCRB CDR3s that were shorter (moderately but significantly so) in all four CD4+ subsets. TCRB repertoires of naive, central memory and Treg cells appeared more similar among patients than among healthy donors.

Germline assignment: CDR1 WSHSY and CDR2 SAAADI. V was clipped by 4 bases and J by 8 bases; unmatched bases: 5. The CDR3 sequence is 14 residues long. As every portion of the isolated RNA was reverse transcribed, the sequencing read expressed TCRB transcripts. Each sample of naive, central memory or regulatory T cells had, on average, about 3.6 million reads. Sequencing used immunoSEQ multiplex PCR; TCRdb keeps in-frame clones, though not all of them. The sample includes 600,000 or so clones, approximately 13% of them seen just once. This receptor was identified in a man aged 25-40 years with type 1 diabetes. Sequencing used naive CD4+ T cells from blood. The chain combines TRBV10-2 with TRBJ2-1; 10 bases match TRBD2. The CDR3 loop reads CASSVSGGADEQFF. In DNA form, the CDR3 reads TGCGCCAGCAGTGTCAGCGGGGGGGCTGATGAGCAGTTCTTC.